The source of this T cell receptor (beta chain) is a study of regulatory T cells in long-lasting Graves disease. HTBI primers from iRepertoire and Arm-PCR of CDR3 regions yielded the TCR beta libraries. One entry per CDR3 protein results from TCRdb running MiXCR on the multiplex PCR reads. Here the sample spans roughly 420,000 distinct CDR3 sequences, about a sixth being singletons. Regarding time point: newly diagnosed GD, antithyroid drugs for less than 3 months. RNA from PBMCs was the source of the TCR library. Each of the patients was recruited from an endocrinology department situated in Xi'an, China. A peripheral blood sample, around 8.5 milliliters in volume, was drawn into EDTA tubes. This clonotype was found a few times. Trimming cost V 3 bases and J 4 bases; bases outside gene matches: 14. There are 17 residues in the CDR3. Germline CDR1 reads SQVTM; CDR2 reads ANQGSEA. This sample also belongs to another study, concerning T cells in Graves' hyperthyroidism and ophthalmopathy.

The origin of this receptor is a woman under 40 with Graves disease. The chain links TRBV29-1 to TRBJ2-1; 8 bases map to TRBD2. This sample comprised peripheral blood mononuclear cells (PBMCs), obtained at new diagnosis, from a patient treated with antithyroid drugs. This CDR3 is CSVDREGPPSSYNEQFF. CDR3 nucleotide sequence: TGCAGCGTTGACCGGGAGGGCCCTCCTAGTTCGTACAATGAGCAGTTCTTC.